This entry concerns a single T cell receptor beta chain. Its antigen is not identified. The data were obtained in a study of follicular helper T cells after annual influenza vaccination. As for the study in general: Some donors were sampled over the 2013-2014, 2014-2015 and 2015-2016 vaccinations.

This CDR3 is 10 amino acids long. Germline-derived CDR1 and CDR2 are GTSNPN and SVGIG (reference sequence). The V end was cut by 4 bases, the J end by 4 bases, with 4 bases between. Time point meaning: 2015-2016 season, 7 days after influenza vaccination. Sorted cTfh were non-naive CD4+CXCR5+PD-1+, either ICOS+CD38+ or ICOS-CD38-. Findings of the study overall: ICOS+CD38+ cTfh clonality change tracked circulating plasmablast frequency change.

The protocol was immunoSEQ multiplex PCR, while the TCRdb copy is restricted to in-frame clones and leaves out a portion. Among around 6,400 clones listed, approximately 91% were seen once. This specimen was CXCR5+ CD38- circulating T follicular helper cells from blood, taken 7 days after influenza vaccination. Subset: circulating Tfh, non-naive CD4+CXCR5+PD-1+ (ICOS+CD38+ or ICOS-CD38-). The chain has TRBV30 and TRBJ1-2; D is uncertain. The TCR comes from an adult who received the influenza vaccine. The CDR3 region is CAWKSYGYTF. CDR3 sequence (DNA): TGTGCCTGGAAGTCCTATGGCTACACCTTC.